The next 18 T cell receptor beta chains were all read from a single sample in a study of blood T cell repertoires in COVID-19. Some clones are missing from TCRdb's copy, which holds only in-frame ones; the method was immunoSEQ multiplex PCR. The sample holds more than 200,000 clones, around four fifths seen once. Source material: peripheral blood. The origin of the receptors is a man aged 35 to 55 with active or convalescent COVID-19.

V and J are TRBV11-3 and TRBJ1-6; no firm D call. CDR3 size: 14 residues. V lost 1 base and J lost 7, with 8 bases in between. The germline V gene encodes CDR1 SGHNT and CDR2 YENEEA. The CDR3 reads CASSLGPANSPLHF. CDR3 in DNA: TGTGCCAGCAGCTTAGGTCCAGCGAATTCACCCCTCCACTTT.

V and J are TRBV4-3 and TRBJ2-2, with no clear D. This CDR3 spans 15 amino acids. Germline CDR1 is LGHNA and CDR2 is YSLEER. Deletions cut 3 bases from V and 6 bases from J, with 14 bases between. CDR3 residues: CASSQAWLQAGELFF. DNA of the CDR3: TGCGCCAGCAGCCAGGCGTGGCTTCAGGCCGGGGAGCTGTTTTTT.

This clone occurred a few times. This chain connects TRBV7-8 to TRBJ1-1; 9 bases fit TRBD1. Germline V CDR1 and CDR2: SGHVS, FQNEAQ. The V and J ends lost 3 bases and 7 bases, in that order; junction bases with no gene match: 6. This CDR3 has 14 amino acids. DNA for the CDR3: TGTGCCAGCAGCTTCCACAGGGGGCGGGATGAAGCTTTCTTT. It codes for CASSFHRGRDEAFF.

This chain connects TRBV6-5 to TRBJ2-2, with D maybe TRBD2 (5 bases). Trimming shortened V by 6 bases and J by 0 bases, and 11 bases separated the two germline ends. Germline CDR1 MNHEY, CDR2 SVGAGI. The CDR3 consists of 15 residues. This chain's CDR3 is CASRRRGTNTGELFF. The CDR3 nucleotides are TGTGCCAGCAGGCGTCGGGGTACGAACACCGGGGAGCTGTTTTTT.

This chain joins TRBV6-5 and TRBJ1-1; D is possibly TRBD1 (5 bases). The CDR3 totals 14 residues. Trimming removed 3 bases from V and 5 bases from J, with 13 bases in between. The germline V gene encodes CDR1 MNHEY and CDR2 SVGAGI. As DNA, the CDR3 is TGTGCCAGCAGTTATGGACGGGGGGTGACTGAAGCTTTCTTT. Encoded protein: CASSYGRGVTEAFF.

The V call is TRBV7-2, the J call TRBJ2-3; D perhaps matches TRBD2 (7 bases). The CDR3 runs 14 residues. V gave up 6 bases and J gave up 9 bases, with 19 bases separating them. Germline CDR1 SGHTA, CDR2 FQGNSA. CDR3 DNA: TGTGCCAGCAGTCACCCGGTAGGGGGGGGAACGCAGTATTTT. Translation: CASSHPVGGGTQYF.

This chain links TRBV5-4 with TRBJ1-6, with D possibly matching TRBD1 (6 bases). V shed 1 base and J shed 5 bases, with 13 bases lying between them. The CDR3 runs to 16 residues. Looked up from germline, CDR1 is SGHNT and CDR2 is YYREEE (reference sequence). The CDR3 region is CASSLSGGQNNSPLHF. CDR3 in DNA: TGTGCCAGCAGCTTGTCGGGGGGACAAAATAATTCACCCCTCCACTTT.

The chain carries TRBV5-1 and TRBJ2-2, with D perhaps TRBD1 (5 bases). The CDR3 loop spans 14 amino acids. Germline CDR1 is SGHRS and CDR2 is YFSETQ. Trimming took off 5 bases at V and 4 bases at J, with 12 bases between the two ends. The CDR3 DNA follows: TGCGCCAGCAGGGACACAGGATCCACCGGGGAGCTGTTTTTT. This gives the protein CASRDTGSTGELFF.

V usage is TRBV24-1 and J usage is TRBJ2-5; D uncertain. The germline gives CDR1 KGHDR, CDR2 SFDVKD. The CDR3 totals 16 residues. Trimming took 1 base from V and 5 from J, leaving 16 bases between them. In DNA, the CDR3 is TGTGCCACCAGTGATTTTATTCTGGGTGTCGGGGAGACCCAGTACTTC. Its translation is CATSDFILGVGETQYF.

The V and J genes are TRBV30 and TRBJ1-5, with D tentatively TRBD1 (5 bases). The germline V gene encodes CDR1 GTSNPN and CDR2 SVGIG (reference sequence). This CDR3 comprises 14 residues. Trimming removed 4 bases from V and 6 bases from J, with 16 bases in between. The CDR3 reads CAWNGAGWGQPQHF. The CDR3 coding sequence is TGTGCCTGGAATGGGGCAGGGTGGGGTCAGCCCCAGCATTTT.

This clone is a singleton in its sample. The gene calls are TRBV5-1 and TRBJ2-7; TRBD1 matches at 9 bases. V dropped 4 bases and J dropped 2; count of bases not matched to a gene: 10. Germline-derived CDR1 and CDR2 are SGHRS and YFSETQ. The CDR3 has 16 amino acids. The DNA of the CDR3 is TGCGCCAGCAGCGTAACAGGGGGCGCATTTCCCTACGAGCAGTACTTC. It is translated as CASSVTGGAFPYEQYF.

V and J are TRBV28 and TRBJ2-7; D is possibly TRBD1 (6 bases). Germline V lookup: CDR1 MDHEN, CDR2 SYDVKM. V was trimmed by 3 bases and J by 3 bases, leaving 12 bases between them. The CDR3 totals 14 residues. The CDR3 region is CASSFSTGFYEQYF. The CDR3 DNA sequence: TGTGCCAGCAGTTTCTCGACAGGCTTCTACGAGCAGTACTTC.

This clone was recorded only once. The chain recombines TRBV25-1 with TRBJ2-7; D not certain. The length of the CDR3 is 14 residues. The V gene lost 4 bases and the J gene lost 2 bases, with 12 bases spanning the gap. The germline gives CDR1 MGHDK, CDR2 SYGVNS. DNA of the CDR3: TGTGCCAGCAGTGGGGCCCAACCCCCCTACGAGCAGTACTTC. Encoded protein: CASSGAQPPYEQYF.

The gene calls are TRBV9 and TRBJ2-1; 12 bases line up with TRBD2. The CDR3 is made up of 18 amino acids. Germline V lookup: CDR1 SGDLS, CDR2 YYNGEE. Trimming removed 3 bases from V and 9 bases from J; junction bases left unmatched: 16. CDR3 in amino acids: CASSGLYTASGRVGEQFF. The CDR3 nucleotides read TGTGCCAGCAGCGGGCTGTACACGGCTAGCGGGAGGGTAGGTGAGCAGTTCTTC.

This chain links TRBV6-5 with TRBJ1-2; D might be TRBD1 (6 bases). Per germline, CDR1 MNHEY and CDR2 SVGAGI. CDR3 length: 12 amino acids. Trimming pared 4 bases from V and 8 bases from J, leaving 11 bases between. The CDR3 reads CASSSDRIGYTF. The CDR3 coding sequence is TGTGCCAGCAGTTCCGACAGGATAGGCTACACCTTC.

This chain uses TRBV3-1 (or the pseudogene TRBV3-2) with TRBJ1-2; tentatively, D is TRBD1 (6 bases). CDR1 and CDR2 (germline): LGHDT, YNNKEL (reference sequence). This CDR3 contains 14 residues. V dropped 5 bases and J dropped 2 bases, with 12 bases sitting between them. CDR3 DNA: TGTGCCAGCAGCAACGGACAGACGAACTATGGCTACACCTTC. The encoded protein is CASSNGQTNYGYTF.

The rearrangement links TRBV2 to TRBJ1-5; unclear D gene. V was pared by 1 base and J by 0 bases, with 10 bases between. Germline CDR1 reads SNHLY; CDR2 reads FYNNEI. The length of the CDR3 is 16 residues. The CDR3 here is CASSEGLEYSNQPQHF. CDR3 DNA: TGTGCCAGCAGTGAAGGATTAGAGTATAGCAATCAGCCCCAGCATTTT. Filled out from reference TRBV2 and TRBJ1-5, the complete variable domain reads EPEVTQTPSHQVTQMGQEVILRCVPISNHLYFYWYRQILGQKVEFLVSFYNNEISEKSEIFDDQFSVERPDGSNFTLKIRSTKLEDSAMYFCASSEGLEYSNQPQHFGDGTRLSIL.

V and J are TRBV5-1 and TRBJ2-3; D might be TRBD1 (6 bases). V was shortened by 2 bases and J by 2 bases, with 15 bases between the two germline ends. Germline CDR1 reads SGHRS; CDR2 reads YFSETQ. CDR3 length: 16 residues. The DNA of the CDR3 is TGCGCCAGCAGCTTTGATACAGGGTCCCTCACAGATACGCAGTATTTT. Translating it yields CASSFDTGSLTDTQYF. Combining the CDR3 with reference TRBV5-1 and TRBJ2-3 gives the whole variable domain KAGVTQTPRYLIKTRGQQVTLSCSPISGHRSVSWYQQTPGQGLQFLFEYFSETQRNKGNFPGRFSGRQFSNSRSEMNVSTLELGDSALYLCASSFDTGSLTDTQYFGPGTRLTVL.